These 10 T cell receptor beta chains were sequenced from one sample in a study of control samples from healthy donors and cancer patients. Method: immunoSEQ multiplex PCR; TCRdb's copy keeps in-frame clones and lacks some. In the table there are almost 95,000 clones, 90% of which are singletons. Sample: blood. These receptors all come from a woman between 18 and 29 years old in good health.

In DNA form, the CDR3 reads TGTGCCAGCAGCCGGAGACACGGCGGGGCCAACGTCCTGACTTTC. Its translation: CASSRRHGGANVLTF. This chain connects TRBV7-2 to TRBJ2-6; no firm D call. V gave up 5 bases and J gave up 4 bases, with 12 bases separating them. This CDR3 region has 15 residues. CDR1 is SGHTA and CDR2 is FQGNSA in the germline V gene.

This sequence joins TRBV10-1 and TRBJ2-7; D remains ambiguous. This CDR3 spans 14 amino acids. Germline V CDR1 and CDR2: WNHNN, SYGVQD (reference sequence). V shed 5 bases and J shed 2 bases, with 13 bases lying between them. CDR3 nucleotide sequence: TGCGCCAGCAGTCTCAACCTCCCGGCCTACGAGCAGTACTTC. Its translation is CASSLNLPAYEQYF.

The J gene is TRBJ1-1, the V gene TRBV5-4; maybe TRBD1 (6 bases). This CDR3 comprises 13 residues. The V and J ends lost 0 bases and 3 bases respectively, with 6 bases between them. Germline V gives CDR1 SGHNT, CDR2 YYREEE (reference sequence). CDR3: CASSLGQDTEAFF. The CDR3 DNA sequence: TGTGCCAGCAGCTTGGGACAGGACACTGAAGCTTTCTTT.

CDR3 residues: CASSQGSGSYEQYF. In DNA form, the CDR3 reads TGTGCCAGCAGCCAAGGTTCAGGCTCCTACGAGCAGTACTTC. The chain uses TRBV3-1 (or the pseudogene TRBV3-2) and TRBJ2-7; D gene unclear. Germline values: CDR1 LGHDT, CDR2 YNNKEL (reference sequence). The CDR3 sequence is 14 residues long. Trimming removed 1 base at V and 0 bases at J, with 7 bases between.

The gene calls are TRBV12-5 and TRBJ1-1; D call uncertain. V lost 4 bases to trimming and J lost 4 bases, with 16 bases between them. This CDR3 contains 15 residues. Germline V gene data show CDR1 as LGHNT and CDR2 as FRNRAP. The CDR3 spells CASGSRMAGVTEAFF. The CDR3 DNA is TGTGCTAGTGGTTCCCGGATGGCTGGGGTCACTGAAGCTTTCTTT.

The rearrangement uses TRBV29-1 and TRBJ2-7; D is undetermined. CDR3 length: 12 amino acids. V was trimmed by 4 bases and J by 5 bases, leaving 12 bases between them. Germline CDR1 SQVTM, CDR2 ANQGSEA. CDR3 sequence (DNA): TGCAGCGTTGTGTCCCCCGGCCACGAGCAGTACTTC. Encoded protein: CSVVSPGHEQYF.

Remarks on this clone: The sample carries other DNA sequences with the same CDR3. V and J are TRBV5-6 and TRBJ2-3; D remains ambiguous. The germline gives CDR1 SGHDT, CDR2 YYEEEE. The CDR3 extends over 11 amino acids. V lost 2 bases, J lost 3 bases, and 1 base lay in between. The CDR3 protein is CASSLTDTQYF. The CDR3 nucleotides read TGTGCCAGCAGCTTAACAGATACGCAGTATTTT.

Points on this clone: In the same sample, other DNA sequences code for this CDR3. The rearrangement links TRBV13 to TRBJ1-1; D might be TRBD1 (6 bases). The CDR3 contains 12 residues. The ends were cut back, 2 bases at V and 8 bases at J, with 9 bases in the middle. CDR1 and CDR2 from the germline V gene are PRHDT and FYEKMQ (reference sequence). The CDR3 DNA reads TGTGCCAGCAGCTTAAGGGGGACCGAAGCTTTCTTT. Encoded protein: CASSLRGTEAFF.

The chain combines TRBV29-1 with TRBJ2-5; 7 nucleotides agree with TRBD1. Germline CDR1 SQVTM, CDR2 ANQGSEA. V lost 2 bases, J lost 1 base, and 7 bases stayed unmatched. CDR3 length: 15 residues. CDR3 residues: CSVELNRGRQETQYF. The CDR3 coding sequence is TGCAGCGTTGAATTAAACAGGGGACGCCAAGAGACCCAGTACTTC.

The CDR3 spells CASSLLSGGLATYEQYF. The CDR3, as DNA: TGCGCCAGCAGCCTCTTATCGGGGGGGCTTGCTACCTACGAGCAGTACTTC. J is TRBJ2-7 and V is TRBV5-1; TRBD2 matches 8 bases. V was clipped by 4 bases and J by 2 bases; unmatched bases: 14. The CDR3 is 17 amino acids. Germline-derived CDR1 and CDR2 are SGHRS and YFSETQ.